This T cell receptor (beta chain) was sequenced during a study of breast tumors, draining lymph nodes, adjacent tissues. TCRdb analysed the multiplex PCR reads with MiXCR anew, one entry per CDR3 protein. The sample includes 250,000 or so distinct CDR3 sequences, 30% of them seen just once. Study observations and caveats: Findings are consistent with lymph node origin and intratumoral expansion of most tumor T cells. Tumor TCR diversity was below lymph nodes but above nontumor tissue.

Breast cancer patients provided tissue from their axillary draining lymph nodes. This clonotype has a count of ten or more. The antigen remains undetermined. Sequencing used axillary lymph node tissue. This clonotype was obtained from a female donor with breast cancer. Some clones in this sample may be carry-over from other donors' samples.

CDR3 amino acids: CASSLDRAYNSPLHF. The CDR3 nucleotides are TGTGCCAGCAGCTTAGACAGGGCCTATAATTCACCCCTCCACTTT. The gene calls are TRBV7-8 and TRBJ1-6; D is perhaps TRBD1 (6 bases). The CDR3 sequence is 15 residues long. The germline V gene encodes CDR1 SGHVS and CDR2 FQNEAQ. V lost 1 base to trimming and J lost 2 bases, with 6 bases between them.